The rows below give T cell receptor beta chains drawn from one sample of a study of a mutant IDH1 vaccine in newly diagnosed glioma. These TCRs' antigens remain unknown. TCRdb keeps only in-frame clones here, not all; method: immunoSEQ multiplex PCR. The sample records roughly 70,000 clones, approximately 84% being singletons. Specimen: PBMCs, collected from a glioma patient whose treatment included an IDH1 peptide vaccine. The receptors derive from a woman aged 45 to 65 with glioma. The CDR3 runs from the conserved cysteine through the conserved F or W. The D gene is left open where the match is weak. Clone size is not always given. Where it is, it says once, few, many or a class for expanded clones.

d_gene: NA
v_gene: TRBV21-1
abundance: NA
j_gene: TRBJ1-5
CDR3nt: TGTGCCAGCAGCAAAAAGGGGGAGGGTCAGCCCCAGCATTTT
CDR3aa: CASSKKGEGQPQHF

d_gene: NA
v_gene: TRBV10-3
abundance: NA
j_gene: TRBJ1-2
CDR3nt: TGTGCCATCGGTCCAGGGAACTATGGCTACACCTTC
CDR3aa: CAIGPGNYGYTF

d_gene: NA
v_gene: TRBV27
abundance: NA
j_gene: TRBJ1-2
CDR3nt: TGTGCCAGCAGTCCCCCGGGGGCAGGGCGCCTTTATGGCTACACCTTC
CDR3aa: CASSPPGAGRLYGYTF

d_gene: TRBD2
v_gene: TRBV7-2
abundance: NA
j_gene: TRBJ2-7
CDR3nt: TGTGCCAGCAGTCGTTCCCCTAGCGGCAGGAACGAGCAGTACTTC
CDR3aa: CASSRSPSGRNEQYF

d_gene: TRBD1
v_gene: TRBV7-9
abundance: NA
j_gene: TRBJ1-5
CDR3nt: TGTGCCAGCAGCTTATCCCCGGGACAGAATCAGCCCCAGCATTTT
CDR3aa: CASSLSPGQNQPQHF

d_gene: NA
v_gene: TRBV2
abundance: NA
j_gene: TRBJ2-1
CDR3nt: TGTGCCAGCATGGATGGGCGAGGTCAGTTCTTC
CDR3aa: CASMDGRGQFF

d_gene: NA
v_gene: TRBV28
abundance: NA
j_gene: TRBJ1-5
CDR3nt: TGTGCCAGGGAGGGAGGGAGGACGTTTAGCAATCAGCCCCAGCATTTT
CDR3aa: CAREGGRTFSNQPQHF

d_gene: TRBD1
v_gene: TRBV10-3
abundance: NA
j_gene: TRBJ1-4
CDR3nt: TGTGCCATCTCACAGGGGACTAATGAAAAACTGTTTTTT
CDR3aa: CAISQGTNEKLFF

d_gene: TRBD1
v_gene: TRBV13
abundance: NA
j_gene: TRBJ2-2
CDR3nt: TGTGCCAGCAGCCGTTCCGGGACAGGAAGTAGGGCCGGGGAGCTGTTTTTT
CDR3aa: CASSRSGTGSRAGELFF

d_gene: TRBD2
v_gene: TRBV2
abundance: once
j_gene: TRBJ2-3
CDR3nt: TGTGCCAGCAGGCCCGCGGGGGGGCCCACAGATACGCAGTATTTT
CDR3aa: CASRPAGGPTDTQYF

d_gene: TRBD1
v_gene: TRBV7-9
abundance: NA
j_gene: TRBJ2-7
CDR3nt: TGTGCCAGCAGCCCTACAGGGGGCCCCAACGAGCAGTACTTC
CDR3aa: CASSPTGGPNEQYF

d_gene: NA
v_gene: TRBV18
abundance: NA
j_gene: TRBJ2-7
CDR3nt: TGTGCCAGCTCACCACACAGCAACTACGAGCAGTACTTC
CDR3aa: CASSPHSNYEQYF

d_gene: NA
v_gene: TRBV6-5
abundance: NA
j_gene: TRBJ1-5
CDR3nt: TGTGCCAGCAGTCCAGATTGGGATCAGCCCCAGCATTTT
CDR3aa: CASSPDWDQPQHF

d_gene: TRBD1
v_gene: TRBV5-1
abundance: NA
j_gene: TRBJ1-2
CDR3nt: TGCGCCAGCAGCGGTACAGGGGGTGGCTACACCTTC
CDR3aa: CASSGTGGGYTF

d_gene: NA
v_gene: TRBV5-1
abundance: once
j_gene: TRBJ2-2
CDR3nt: TGCGCCAGCAGCTTGGCACCCGCGTCTATCAACACCGGGGAGCTGTTTTTT
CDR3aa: CASSLAPASINTGELFF

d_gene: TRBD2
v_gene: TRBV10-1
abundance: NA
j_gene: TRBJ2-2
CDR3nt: TGCGCCAGCTCTGATAGCGGGGGGAACACCGGGGAGCTGTTTTTT
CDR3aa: CASSDSGGNTGELFF

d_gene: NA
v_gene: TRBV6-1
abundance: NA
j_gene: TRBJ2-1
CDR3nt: TGTGCCAGCAGTGGAGGGTCCGGTGAGGGGTTCTTC
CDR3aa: CASSGGSGEGFF

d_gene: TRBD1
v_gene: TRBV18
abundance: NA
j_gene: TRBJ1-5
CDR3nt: TGTGCCAGCTCAGCAGGGACAGTAAATCAGCCCCAGCATTTT
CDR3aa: CASSAGTVNQPQHF

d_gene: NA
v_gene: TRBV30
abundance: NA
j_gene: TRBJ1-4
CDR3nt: TGTGCCTGGAGTGAACGGCCGAGGGAGGGAAAACTGTTTTTT
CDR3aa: CAWSERPREGKLFF

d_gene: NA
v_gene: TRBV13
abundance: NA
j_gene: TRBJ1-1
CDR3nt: TGTGCCAGCAGCGGCGGACGGGGTGAAGCTTTCTTT
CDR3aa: CASSGGRGEAFF

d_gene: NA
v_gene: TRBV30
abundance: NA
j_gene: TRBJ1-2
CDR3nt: TGTGCCTGGAGTGTGAGGGGCACCTTAGGCTACACCTTC
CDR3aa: CAWSVRGTLGYTF

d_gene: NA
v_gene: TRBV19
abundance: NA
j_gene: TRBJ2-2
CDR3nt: TGTGCCAGTAGTATTATTGGCAGGGCGGGCGGGGAGCTGTTTTTT
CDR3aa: CASSIIGRAGGELFF

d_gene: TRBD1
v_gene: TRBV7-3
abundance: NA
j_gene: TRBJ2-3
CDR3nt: TGTGCCAGCAACTCCGGGACAGGGTTTAGCACAGATACGCAGTATTTT
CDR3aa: CASNSGTGFSTDTQYF

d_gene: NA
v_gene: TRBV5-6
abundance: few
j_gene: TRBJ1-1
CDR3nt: TGTGCCAGCAGCTTGTGGGGGAGGAACACTGAAGCTTTCTTT
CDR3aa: CASSLWGRNTEAFF